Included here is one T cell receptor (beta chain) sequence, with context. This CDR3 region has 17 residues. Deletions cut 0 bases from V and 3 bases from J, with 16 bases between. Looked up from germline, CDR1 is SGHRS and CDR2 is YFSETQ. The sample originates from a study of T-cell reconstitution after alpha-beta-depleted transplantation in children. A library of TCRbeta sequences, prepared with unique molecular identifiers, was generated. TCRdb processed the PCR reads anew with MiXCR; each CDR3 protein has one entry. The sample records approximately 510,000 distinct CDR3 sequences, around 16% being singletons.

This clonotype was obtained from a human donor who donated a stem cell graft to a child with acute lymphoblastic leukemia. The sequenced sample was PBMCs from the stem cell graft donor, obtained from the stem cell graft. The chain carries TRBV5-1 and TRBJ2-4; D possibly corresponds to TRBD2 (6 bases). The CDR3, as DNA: TGCGCCAGCAGCTTGGCTGCCGGGAGTGGGAACAAAAACATTCAGTACTTC. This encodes CASSLAAGSGNKNIQYF. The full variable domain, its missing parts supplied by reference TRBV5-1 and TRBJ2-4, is KAGVTQTPRYLIKTRGQQVTLSCSPISGHRSVSWYQQTPGQGLQFLFEYFSETQRNKGNFPGRFSGRQFSNSRSEMNVSTLELGDSALYLCASSLAAGSGNKNIQYFGAGTRLSVL.